This is a list of T cell receptor beta chains from one sample in a study of OX40 agonist ivuxolimab in advanced cancers. Measured with immunoSEQ multiplex PCR; TCRdb has only the in-frame clones, and not every one. The sample includes 29,000 or so clones, about nine tenths seen only once; the top ten take about 9.4%. The sample consisted of CD4+ or CD8+ T cells sorted from blood, taken in a trial of the OX40 agonist ivuxolimab. These receptors were collected from an adult with an advanced solid tumor such as melanoma, head and neck, liver or kidney cancer. Each CDR3 is given with its conserved first and last residue. A D gene is named only where the DNA matches it firmly. Not every row has a clone size; where given, it reads once, few, many or a size class.

D gene	V gene	clone size	J gene	CDR3 protein	CDR3 DNA
.	TRBV5-6	.	TRBJ2-7	CASSLAGLNYEQYF	TGTGCCAGCAGCTTGGCCGGGCTGAACTACGAGCAGTACTTC
TRBD1	TRBV5-4	.	TRBJ2-7	CASSEQGALSYEQYF	TGTGCCAGCAGCGAACAGGGGGCTCTCTCCTACGAGCAGTACTTC
TRBD1	TRBV5-4	medium-sized	TRBJ2-7	CASSSPQGAQPPGQYF	TGTGCCAGCAGCAGTCCACAGGGGGCGCAACCTCCGGGGCAGTACTTC
.	TRBV13	few	TRBJ2-2	CASSLPRPTANTGELFF	TGTGCCAGCAGCTTACCGCGCCCCACAGCGAACACCGGGGAGCTGTTTTTT
TRBD1	TRBV6-6	.	TRBJ2-7	CASSWGTGGSYEQYF	TGTGCCAGCAGTTGGGGGACAGGAGGCTCCTACGAGCAGTACTTC
.	TRBV5-6	.	TRBJ1-1	CASETGGGNLNTEAFF	TGTGCCAGCGAAACCGGGGGTGGCAACTTGAACACTGAAGCTTTCTTT
.	TRBV19	.	TRBJ1-1	CASSSEGWTEAFF	TGTGCCAGTAGTTCAGAGGGTTGGACTGAAGCTTTCTTT
TRBD2	TRBV23-1	.	TRBJ2-5	CASSQGTSAKETQYF	TGCGCCAGCAGCCAAGGGACTAGCGCAAAAGAGACCCAGTACTTC
.	TRBV7-3	once	TRBJ2-7	CASSPLTVNHYEQYF	TGTGCCAGCAGCCCGTTGACAGTTAACCACTACGAGCAGTACTTC
.	TRBV5-5	.	TRBJ1-1	CASSQGGDTEAFF	TGTGCCAGCAGCCAAGGGGGAGACACTGAAGCTTTCTTT
.	TRBV4-1	.	TRBJ1-1	CASSQDLEREAFF	TGCGCCAGCAGCCAAGATCTAGAAAGGGAAGCTTTCTTT
.	TRBV27	.	TRBJ1-5	CASSFSGVKPQHF	TGTGCCAGCAGTTTCTCGGGGGTAAAACCCCAGCATTTT
.	TRBV4-3	once	TRBJ1-1	CASSQDLVWGAEAFF	TGCGCCAGCAGCCAAGATTTAGTATGGGGGGCTGAAGCTTTCTTT